This TCR beta chain derives from a study of blood T cell repertoires in COVID-19. Across the whole study: Specimens from acute and convalescent COVID-19 originated in the United States, Italy and Spain.

Per germline, CDR1 SEHNR and CDR2 FQNEAQ (reference sequence). The CDR3 loop spans 16 amino acids. J gave up 6 bases and V 5 bases, and 10 bases lay outside the gene matches. Authors' data handling: Using reference gene primer amplification, nucleated cell counts were estimated. The method was immunoSEQ multiplex PCR; TCRdb's version includes in-frame clones alone and lacks a portion of them. The DNA gave D and trimming, while V, J and clone size come from that table. Among 150,000 or so clones listed, roughly 88% were seen once. Enrolled through a virtual design, the participants were between roughly 18 and 90 years of age and came from under 25 US areas. Researchers sorted participants into cohorts using their self-reported clinical history.

This sequence originates from a man between 65 and 85 years old who had been exposed to COVID-19. This chain connects TRBV7-9 to TRBJ2-1; 10 nucleotides align to TRBD2. Specimen: PBMCs or T cells enriched from blood (not recorded which). CDR3 protein: CASSPSGTSASNEQFF. CDR3 nucleotide sequence: TGTGCCAGCAGCCCAAGTGGGACTAGCGCATCCAATGAGCAGTTCTTC.